What follows is one T cell receptor (beta chain) and its context. CDR3 length: 16 residues. Germline lookup yields CDR1 SEHNR and CDR2 FQNEAQ (reference sequence). V was clipped by 2 bases and J by 0 bases; unmatched bases: 4. These data are taken from a study of blood T cell repertoires in COVID-19. Repertoires were generated with immunoSEQ multiplex PCR, while TCRdb's copy carries only in-frame clones and drops some. The repertoire includes approximately 120,000 clones, roughly 86% of them detected once, and approximately 5% sits in the top ten. The material sequenced was peripheral blood. The source of this sequence is a human donor in a cohort sampled during active COVID-19. The chain uses TRBV7-9 and TRBJ2-1; 7 bases line up with TRBD2. The CDR3, as DNA: TGTGCCAGCAGCTTAACGACTAGCCTCTCCTACAATGAGCAGTTCTTC. This translates into CASSLTTSLSYNEQFF.